This T cell receptor (beta chain) was identified in a study of cytomegalovirus exposure and HLA in healthy donors. Trimming stripped 2 bases from V and 9 bases from J, with 20 bases between. This CDR3 region has 15 residues. In germline, CDR1 is GTSNPN, CDR2 SVGIG (reference sequence). PCR was performed using 60 Vbeta and 13 Jbeta primers. TCRdb's table, derived via immunoSEQ multiplex PCR, lists solely in-frame clones and lacks some. The sample includes about 59,000 clones, about 79% of them seen just once. The clonotype originates from a man in his forties in good health and CMV-seronegative. The sequencing sample was made of PBMCs. V gene TRBV30 combines with J gene TRBJ2-1; TRBD2 might be the D (7 bases). The CDR3 bases are TGTGCCTGGAGTAGGTTGGTCGGTCGGGGGGCTGAGCAGTTCTTC. Residues: CAWSRLVGRGAEQFF.